Following are 9 T cell receptor beta chains from one sample sequenced in a study of yellow fever vaccine responses in identical twins. One entry per CDR3 protein results from TCRdb running MiXCR on the RT-PCR reads. Among fewer than 35,000 distinct CDR3 sequences listed, approximately 54% were seen once. The sequences come from T cells from blood (PBMCs), unsorted or a sorted subset (not recorded which), collected before or after yellow fever vaccination (not recorded which). The receptors derive from a woman between 18 and 30 years old who received the yellow fever vaccine.

Here the CDR3 reads CASSDGQPYEQYF. For the CDR3, the DNA is TGTGCCAGCTCAGATGGACAGCCCTACGAGCAGTACTTC. This rearrangement joins TRBV18 to TRBJ2-7, with D possibly matching TRBD1 (6 bases). Trimming cost V 5 bases and J 2 bases, with 10 bases left between them. The CDR3 consists of 13 residues. Per germline, CDR1 KGHSH and CDR2 LQKENI.

The J gene is TRBJ2-7, the V gene TRBV9; TRBD2 aligns across 11 bases. The germline V gene encodes CDR1 SGDLS and CDR2 YYNGEE. This CDR3 comprises 16 residues. V shed 0 bases and J 7 bases; nucleotides not matched to a gene: 9. The CDR3 sequence is CASSVAIAGGPREQYF. Here the CDR3 DNA reads TGTGCCAGCAGCGTAGCTATAGCGGGAGGGCCGCGTGAGCAGTACTTC.

The chain uses TRBV11-2 and TRBJ1-1; 8 bases fit TRBD1. CDR1 and CDR2 from the germline V gene are SGHAT and FQNNGV. The CDR3 length is 19 residues. Losses at the gene ends were 1 base for V and 1 base for J; bases not matched to a gene: 14. In DNA, the CDR3 is TGTGCCAGCAGCTTAGGCTATACGACAGGGGTGTATCCGAACACTGAAGCTTTCTTT. Protein product: CASSLGYTTGVYPNTEAFF.

This clonotype was picked up a small number of times. This chain joins TRBV5-1 and TRBJ2-1; perhaps TRBD2 as D (6 bases). This CDR3 has 15 amino acids. Germline V gene data show CDR1 as SGHRS and CDR2 as YFSETQ. V was shortened by 4 bases and J by 0 bases, with 11 bases between the two germline ends. The CDR3 loop is CASSRDSSSYNEQFF. Written as DNA, the CDR3 is TGCGCCAGCAGCCGGGACTCAAGCTCCTACAATGAGCAGTTCTTC.

The chain has TRBV3-1 and TRBJ2-1; D is unresolved. Germline assignment: CDR1 LGHDT and CDR2 YNNKEL (reference sequence). The CDR3 consists of 14 residues. Trimming removed 0 bases at V and 1 base at J, with 4 bases between. The CDR3 sequence is CASSQDLSYNEQFF. The DNA of the CDR3 is TGTGCCAGCAGCCAAGATTTGTCCTACAATGAGCAGTTCTTC.

The J gene is TRBJ2-5, the V gene TRBV5-1; tentative D call: TRBD1 (6 bases). Deletions cut 4 bases from V and 1 base from J, with 8 bases between. Germline V gene lookup returns CDR1 SGHRS and CDR2 YFSETQ. The CDR3 is made up of 13 amino acids. CDR3 in amino acids: CASSTTGQETQYF. The CDR3 DNA reads TGCGCCAGCAGCACGACAGGCCAAGAGACCCAGTACTTC.

J is TRBJ2-5 and V is TRBV12-3 or TRBV12-4, with D uncertain. This CDR3 is 12 amino acids long. Trimming pared 5 bases from V and 8 bases from J, leaving 12 bases between. DNA of the CDR3: TGTGCCAGCAGTAAGAGTAGATTTACCCAGTACTTC. It is translated as CASSKSRFTQYF.

J is TRBJ2-1 and V is TRBV19; D is uncertain. This CDR3 has 14 amino acids. Per germline, CDR1 LNHDA and CDR2 SQIVND (reference sequence). Trimming cost V 2 bases and J 8 bases, with 13 bases left between them. CDR3 nucleotide sequence: TGTGCCAGTAGTATACCCCGGCTCCAACATGAGCAGTTCTTC. Translating gives CASSIPRLQHEQFF. Full variable domain (remainder filled in from reference TRBV19 and TRBJ2-1): DGGITQSPKYLFRKEGQNVTLSCEQNLNHDAMYWYRQDPGQGLRLIYYSQIVNDFQKGDIAEGYSVSREKKESFPLTVTSAQKNPTAFYLCASSIPRLQHEQFFGPGTRLTVL.

This chain links TRBV18 with TRBJ2-5; D remains unclear. The CDR3 totals 13 residues. Deletions cut 0 bases from V and 3 bases from J, with 5 bases between. Germline V gives CDR1 KGHSH, CDR2 LQKENI. CDR3 sequence (DNA): TGTGCCAGCTCACCACCGTCTAAAGAGACCCAGTACTTC. Amino acids: CASSPPSKETQYF.